The present T cell receptor beta chain was sequenced within a study of cytotoxic CD8 clonotypes in ibrutinib-treated CLL. In the study overall: Included were about a dozen relapsed/refractory and approximately 15 treatment-naive patients, of whom 17 were IGHV unmutated. Per sample, productive templates averaged around 260,000 and productive rearrangements averaged 94,082. After median approximately 6 years, about 14 stayed in remission, about 12 progressed; responses roughly 24 partial, 2 complete. Overall study results and limits: Public clonotypes proved infrequent, and on treatment they shrank or remained steady.

CDR3 size: 15 residues. Germline lookup yields CDR1 SEHNR and CDR2 FQNEAQ (reference sequence). The V and J ends lost 2 bases and 5 bases, in that order; junction bases with no gene match: 6. Some clones are missing from TCRdb's copy, which holds only in-frame ones; the method was immunoSEQ multiplex PCR. The sample includes tens of thousands of clones, roughly 49% of them seen just once. Turning to this clone: The antigen remains unidentified.

This specimen consisted of PBMCs, obtained before ibrutinib treatment. The chain is built from TRBV7-9 and TRBJ1-1; 9 bases map to TRBD1. The source is a human donor with chronic lymphocytic leukemia. The CDR3 region has the DNA TGTGCCAGCAGCTTACGGGACAGGGTCGTTACTGAAGCTTTCTTT. The encoded protein is CASSLRDRVVTEAFF.